This T cell receptor beta chain was sequenced during a study of T cell changes during pregnancy in multiple sclerosis. The data were produced by immunoSEQ multiplex PCR, yet TCRdb's version contains in-frame clones alone and is incomplete. The repertoire holds 35,000 to 45,000 clones, with around 92% as singletons. CDR3 length equals 13 residues. V was clipped by 2 bases and J by 2 bases, with 6 bases between them. CDR1 KGHSH and CDR2 LQKENI come from the germline V gene. The sequence was collected from a female donor with multiple sclerosis, enrolled in a pregnancy study. The rearrangement joins TRBV18 to TRBJ2-5; no reliable D call. The sequencing sample was made of peripheral blood. Here the CDR3 reads CASSPGVQETQYF. The CDR3 DNA follows: TGTGCCAGCTCACCAGGAGTTCAAGAGACCCAGTACTTC. The full variable domain, with the rest looked up from reference TRBV18 and TRBJ2-5, is NAGVMQNPRHLVRRRGQEARLRCSPMKGHSHVYWYRQLPEEGLKFMVYLQKENIIDESGMPKERFSAEFPKEGPSILRIQQVVRGDSAAYFCASSPGVQETQYFGPGTRLLVL.